Listed below are T cell receptor beta chains from one sample, sequenced in a study of cytomegalovirus exposure and HLA in healthy donors. Libraries were prepared by immunoSEQ multiplex PCR; TCRdb keeps only in-frame clonotypes and omits some of them. The sample has some 150,000 clones, around 86% seen once. Material for sequencing was PBMCs. All receptors come from a woman in her 30s in good health and CMV-seronegative. Both conserved end residues are part of each CDR3. Each record gives: CDR3 protein, CDR3 DNA, J gene, D gene, clone size, V gene. The D gene is left open where the match is weak. Clone size is shown for a subset of rows, as once, few, many or a class of expanded clone.

CASSLWAGTNEKLFF TGCGCCAGCAGCTTGTGGGCAGGGACTAATGAAAAACTGTTTTTT TRBJ1-4 NA NA TRBV5-1
CASSLRGQGARETQYF TGTGCCAGCAGCTTACGGGGACAGGGGGCCCGAGAGACCCAGTACTTC TRBJ2-5 TRBD1 NA TRBV7-2
CASQGTGIHNEQFF TGTGCCAGCCAAGGGACAGGAATACACAATGAGCAGTTCTTC TRBJ2-1 TRBD1 NA TRBV7-9
CASSLGTGGGYTF TGTGCCAGCAGCTTGGGGACAGGGGGCGGCTACACCTTC TRBJ1-2 TRBD1 once TRBV7-9
CASSLGAGDSYEQYF TGTGCCAGCAGCTTGGGGGCGGGGGATTCCTACGAGCAGTACTTC TRBJ2-7 TRBD2 NA TRBV5-4
CASSPTSGSSYEQYF TGTGCCAGCAGCCCGACTAGCGGTAGCTCCTACGAGCAGTACTTC TRBJ2-7 TRBD2 few TRBV5-6
CAIRTGTAGNTIYF TGTGCCATCAGGACAGGGACCGCTGGAAACACCATATATTTT TRBJ1-3 TRBD1 NA TRBV10-3
CASSVSQASTDTQYF TGTGCCAGCAGCGTATCACAGGCTAGCACAGATACGCAGTATTTT TRBJ2-3 NA NA TRBV9
CASSFHREGNSPLHF TGTGCCAGCAGCTTCCACCGGGAAGGGAATTCACCCCTCCACTTT TRBJ1-6 NA NA TRBV7-9
CASGEPALDTQYF TGTGCCAGCGGAGAGCCGGCCCTAGATACGCAGTATTTT TRBJ2-3 NA NA TRBV6-1